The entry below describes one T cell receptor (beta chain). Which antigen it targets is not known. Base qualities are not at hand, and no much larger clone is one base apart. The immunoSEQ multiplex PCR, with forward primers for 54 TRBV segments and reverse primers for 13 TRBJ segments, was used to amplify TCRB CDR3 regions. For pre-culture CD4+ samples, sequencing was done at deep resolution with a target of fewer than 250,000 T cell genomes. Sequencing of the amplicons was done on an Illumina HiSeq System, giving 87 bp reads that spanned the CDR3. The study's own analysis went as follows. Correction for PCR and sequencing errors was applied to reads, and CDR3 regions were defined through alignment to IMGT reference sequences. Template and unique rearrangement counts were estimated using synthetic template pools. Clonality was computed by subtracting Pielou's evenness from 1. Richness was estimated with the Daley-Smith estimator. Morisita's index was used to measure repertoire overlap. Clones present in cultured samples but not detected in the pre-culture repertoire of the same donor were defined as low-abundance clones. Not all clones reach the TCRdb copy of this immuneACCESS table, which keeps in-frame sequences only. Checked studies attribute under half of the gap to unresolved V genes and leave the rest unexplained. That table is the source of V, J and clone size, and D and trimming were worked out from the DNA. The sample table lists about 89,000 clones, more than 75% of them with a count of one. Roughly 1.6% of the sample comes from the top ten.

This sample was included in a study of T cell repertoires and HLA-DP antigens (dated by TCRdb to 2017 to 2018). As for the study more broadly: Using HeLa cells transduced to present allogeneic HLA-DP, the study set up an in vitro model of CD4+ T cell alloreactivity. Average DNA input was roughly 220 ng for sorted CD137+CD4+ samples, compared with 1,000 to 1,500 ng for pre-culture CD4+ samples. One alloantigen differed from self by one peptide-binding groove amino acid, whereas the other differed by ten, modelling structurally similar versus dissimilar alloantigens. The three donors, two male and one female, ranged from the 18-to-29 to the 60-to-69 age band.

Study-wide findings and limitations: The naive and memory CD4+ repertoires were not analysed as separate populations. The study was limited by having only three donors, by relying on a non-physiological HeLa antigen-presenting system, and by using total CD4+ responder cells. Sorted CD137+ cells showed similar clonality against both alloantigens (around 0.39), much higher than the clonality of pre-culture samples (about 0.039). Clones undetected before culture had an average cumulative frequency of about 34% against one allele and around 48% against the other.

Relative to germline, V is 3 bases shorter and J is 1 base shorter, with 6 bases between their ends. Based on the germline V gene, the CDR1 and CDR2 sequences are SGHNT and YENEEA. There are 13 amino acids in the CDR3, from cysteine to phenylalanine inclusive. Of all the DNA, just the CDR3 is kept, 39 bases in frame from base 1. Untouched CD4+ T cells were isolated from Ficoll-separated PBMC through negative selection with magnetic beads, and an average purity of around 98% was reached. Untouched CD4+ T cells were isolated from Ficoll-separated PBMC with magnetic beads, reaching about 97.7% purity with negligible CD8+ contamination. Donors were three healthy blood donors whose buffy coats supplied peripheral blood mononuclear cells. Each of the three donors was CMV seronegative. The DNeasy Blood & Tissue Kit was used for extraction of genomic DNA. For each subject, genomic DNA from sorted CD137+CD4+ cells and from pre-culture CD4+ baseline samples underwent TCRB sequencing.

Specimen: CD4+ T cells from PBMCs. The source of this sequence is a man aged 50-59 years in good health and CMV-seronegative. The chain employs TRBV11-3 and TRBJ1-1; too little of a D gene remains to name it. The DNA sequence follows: TGTGCCAGCAGCTTCTCCCAGAACACTGAAGCTTTCTTT. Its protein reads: CASSFSQNTEAFF.